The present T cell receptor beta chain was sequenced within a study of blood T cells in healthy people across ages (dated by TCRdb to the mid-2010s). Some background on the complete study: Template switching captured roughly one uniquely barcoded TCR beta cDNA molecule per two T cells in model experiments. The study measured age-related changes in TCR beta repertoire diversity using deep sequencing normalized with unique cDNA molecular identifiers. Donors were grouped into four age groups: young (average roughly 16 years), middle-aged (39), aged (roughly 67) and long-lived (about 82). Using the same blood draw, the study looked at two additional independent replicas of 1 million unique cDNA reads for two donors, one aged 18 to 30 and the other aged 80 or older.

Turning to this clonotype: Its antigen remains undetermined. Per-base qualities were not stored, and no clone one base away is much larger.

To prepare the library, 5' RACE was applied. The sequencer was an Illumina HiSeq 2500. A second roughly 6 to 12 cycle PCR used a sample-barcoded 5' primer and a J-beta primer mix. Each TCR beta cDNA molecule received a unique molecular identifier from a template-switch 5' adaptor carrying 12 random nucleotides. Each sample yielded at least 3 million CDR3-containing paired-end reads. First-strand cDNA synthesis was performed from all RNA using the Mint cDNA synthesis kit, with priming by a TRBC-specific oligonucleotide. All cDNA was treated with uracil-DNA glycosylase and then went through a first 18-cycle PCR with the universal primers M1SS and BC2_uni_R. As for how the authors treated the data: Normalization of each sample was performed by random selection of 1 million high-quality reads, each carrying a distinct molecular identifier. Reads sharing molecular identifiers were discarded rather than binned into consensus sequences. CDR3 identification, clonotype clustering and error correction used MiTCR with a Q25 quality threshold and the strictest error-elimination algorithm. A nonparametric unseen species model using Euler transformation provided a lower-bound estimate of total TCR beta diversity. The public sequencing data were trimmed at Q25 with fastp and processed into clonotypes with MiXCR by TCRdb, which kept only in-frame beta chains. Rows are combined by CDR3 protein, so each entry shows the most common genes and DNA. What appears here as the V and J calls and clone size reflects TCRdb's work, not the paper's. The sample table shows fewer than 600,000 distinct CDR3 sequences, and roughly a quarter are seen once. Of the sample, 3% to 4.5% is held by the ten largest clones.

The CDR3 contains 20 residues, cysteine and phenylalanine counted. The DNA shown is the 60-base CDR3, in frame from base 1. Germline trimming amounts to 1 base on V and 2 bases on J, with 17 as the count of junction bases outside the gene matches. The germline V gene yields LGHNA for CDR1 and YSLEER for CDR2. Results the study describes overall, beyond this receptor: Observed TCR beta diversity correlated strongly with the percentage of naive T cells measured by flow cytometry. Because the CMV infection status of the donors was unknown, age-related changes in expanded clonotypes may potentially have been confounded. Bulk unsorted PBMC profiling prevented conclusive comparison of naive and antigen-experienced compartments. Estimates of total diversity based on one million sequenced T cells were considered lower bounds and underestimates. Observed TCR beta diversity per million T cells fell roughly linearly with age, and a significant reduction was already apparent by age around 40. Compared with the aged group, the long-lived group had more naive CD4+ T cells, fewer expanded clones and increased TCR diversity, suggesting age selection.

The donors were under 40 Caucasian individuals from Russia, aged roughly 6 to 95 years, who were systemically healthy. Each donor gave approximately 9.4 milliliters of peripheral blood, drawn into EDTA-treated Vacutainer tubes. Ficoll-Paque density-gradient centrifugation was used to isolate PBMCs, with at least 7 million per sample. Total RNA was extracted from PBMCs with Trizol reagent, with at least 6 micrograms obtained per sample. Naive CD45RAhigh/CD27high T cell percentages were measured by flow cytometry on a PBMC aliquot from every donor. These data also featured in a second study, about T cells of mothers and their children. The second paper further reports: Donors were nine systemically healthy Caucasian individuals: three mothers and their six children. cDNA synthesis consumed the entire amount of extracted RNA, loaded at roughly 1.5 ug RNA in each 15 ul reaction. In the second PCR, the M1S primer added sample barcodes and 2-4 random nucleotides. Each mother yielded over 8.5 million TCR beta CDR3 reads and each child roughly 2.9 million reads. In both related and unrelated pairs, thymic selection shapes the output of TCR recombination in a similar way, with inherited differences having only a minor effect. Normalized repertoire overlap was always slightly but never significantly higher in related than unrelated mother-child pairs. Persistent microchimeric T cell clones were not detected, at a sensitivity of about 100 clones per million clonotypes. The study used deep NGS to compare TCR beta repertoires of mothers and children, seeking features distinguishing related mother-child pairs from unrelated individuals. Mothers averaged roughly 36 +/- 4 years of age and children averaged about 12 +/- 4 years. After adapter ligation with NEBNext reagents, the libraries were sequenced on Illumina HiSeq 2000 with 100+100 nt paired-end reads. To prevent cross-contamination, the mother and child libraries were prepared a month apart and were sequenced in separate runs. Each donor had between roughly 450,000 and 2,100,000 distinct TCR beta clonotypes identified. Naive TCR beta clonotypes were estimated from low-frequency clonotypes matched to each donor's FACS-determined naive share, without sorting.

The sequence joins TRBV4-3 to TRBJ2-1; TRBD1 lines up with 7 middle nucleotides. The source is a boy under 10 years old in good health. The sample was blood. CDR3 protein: CASSQVGRGGWRRTYNEQFF. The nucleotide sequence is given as TGCGCCAGCAGCCAAGTGGGTAGAGGGGGCTGGCGGAGGACCTACAATGAGCAGTTCTTC.